A single sample gave rise to the 10 T cell receptor beta chains below, sequenced in a study of blood T cells in healthy people across ages. With a J-beta primer mix and a sample-barcoded 5' primer, a second PCR ran about 7 to 11 cycles. TCRdb called the 5' RACE reads again in MiXCR, with one record for every CDR3 protein. The profile covers 1.5 million to 2 million distinct CDR3 sequences, with about 50% appearing a single time and about 2.1% taken by the ten largest. Sequencing was carried out using blood. The receptor set was obtained from a woman aged 40 to 55 in good health.

This clonotype was seen more than once but under ten times. The V call is TRBV15, the J call TRBJ2-7; no firm D call. The DNA matches TRBJ2-5 better at its end, which makes the J call doubtful. The CDR3 covers 12 residues. Germline-derived CDR1 and CDR2 are LNHNV and YYDKDF (reference sequence). This CDR3 reads CATSPVRETQYF. The CDR3, as DNA: TGTGCCACCTCCCCAGTCAGGGAGACCCAGTACTTC.

This rearrangement joins TRBV20-1 to TRBJ1-6; 8 bases line up with TRBD1. CDR3 length: 15 residues. Trimming at V came to 1 base and at J to 7 bases, leaving 6 bases not matched to a gene. Germline V gene lookup returns CDR1 DFQATT and CDR2 SNEGSKA (reference sequence). The CDR3 nucleotides read TGCAGTGCTAGAGTGGGCGGGACAGGCAATTCACCCCTCCACTTT. It encodes CSARVGGTGNSPLHF.

This CDR3 reads CASSRDTADGYTF. The CDR3 nucleotides are TGCGCCAGCAGCCGAGATACAGCGGATGGCTACACCTTC. The chain joins TRBV4-1 to TRBJ1-2; D remains unclear. Trimming removed 4 bases at V and 6 bases at J, with 12 bases between. This CDR3 is built from 13 residues. CDR1 and CDR2 (germline): MGHRA, YSYEKL.

This clonotype was found many times. The junction differs from germline at one of its ends, possibly a read error. The chain carries TRBV13 and TRBJ2-5; D is unclear. Germline assignment: CDR1 PRHDT and CDR2 FYEKMQ (reference sequence). CDR3 size: 13 residues. CDR3 protein: CASSLERRETQYF. The CDR3 nucleotides read TGTGCCAGCAGTTTAGAACGGCGAGAGACCCAGTACTTC. The full variable domain, its missing parts supplied by reference TRBV13 and TRBJ2-5, is AAGVIQSPRHLIKEKRETATLKCYPIPRHDTVYWYQQGPGQDPQFLISFYEKMQSDKGSIPDRFSAQQFSDYHSELNMSSLELGDSALYFCASSLERRETQYFGPGTRLLVL.

In nucleotides, the CDR3 is TGTGCCAGCAGTTCGGACACAGCTCCTAGCACAGATACGCAGTATTTT. This gives the protein CASSSDTAPSTDTQYF. The chain combines TRBV27 with TRBJ2-3, with D possibly TRBD1 on 5 matching bases. Germline V gene sequence: CDR1 MNHEY, CDR2 SMNVEV (reference sequence). Trimming shortened V by 4 bases and J by 0 bases, and 14 bases separated the two germline ends. There are 16 residues in the CDR3.

This chain joins TRBV24-1 and TRBJ1-2; 7 bases map to TRBD1. In germline, CDR1 is KGHDR, CDR2 SFDVKD. There are 14 residues in the CDR3. Losses at the gene ends were 4 bases for V and 8 bases for J; bases not matched to a gene: 9. The CDR3 is CATSEHDRENGYTF. CDR3 coding DNA: TGTGCCACCAGTGAGCACGACAGGGAAAACGGCTACACCTTC.

The chain couples TRBV20-1 to TRBJ1-5; 12 bases line up with TRBD1. There are 17 residues in the CDR3. CDR1 and CDR2 (germline): DFQATT, SNEGSKA (reference sequence). The trim removed 3 bases at V and 1 base at J, leaving 7 bases unmatched. The CDR3 DNA reads as TGCAGTGCTAGTGGGGGACAGGGGGCGGGAAGCAATCAGCCCCAGCATTTT. Protein sequence: CSASGGQGAGSNQPQHF.

The CDR3 loop reads CASSWRQPSYNSPLHF. As DNA, the CDR3 is TGTGCCAGCAGTTGGCGGCAGCCCTCCTATAATTCACCCCTCCACTTT. This chain connects TRBV12-3 or TRBV12-4 to TRBJ1-6, with D uncertain. Trimming took off 4 bases at V and 0 bases at J, with 10 bases between the two ends. The CDR3 is 16 amino acids.

This clonotype occurred once. The V and J genes are TRBV7-9 and TRBJ2-5; 9 positions match TRBD2. Germline lookup yields CDR1 SEHNR and CDR2 FQNEAQ (reference sequence). The CDR3 covers 16 residues. V gave up 2 bases and J gave up 3 bases; unmatched junction bases: 7. The DNA for the CDR3 is TGTGCCAGCAGCTTACGGGGCGGGGGGGCGGAAGAGACCCAGTACTTC. Translating gives CASSLRGGGAEETQYF. The full variable domain, completed using reference TRBV7-9 and TRBJ2-5, is DTGVSQNPRHKITKRGQNVTFRCDPISEHNRLYWYRQTLGQGPEFLTYFQNEAQLEKSRLLSDRFSAERPKGSFSTLEIQRTEQGDSAMYLCASSLRGGGAEETQYFGPGTRLLVL.

The rearrangement joins TRBV27 to TRBJ2-5; 9 nucleotides match TRBD2. The CDR3 is 14 amino acids. CDR1 is MNHEY and CDR2 is SMNVEV in the germline V gene (reference sequence). The ends lost 7 bases at V and 4 bases at J; junction bases unmatched: 7. For the CDR3, the DNA is TGTGCCAGCAAACAGCTAGCGGGGTTAGAGACCCAGTACTTC. This translates into CASKQLAGLETQYF.